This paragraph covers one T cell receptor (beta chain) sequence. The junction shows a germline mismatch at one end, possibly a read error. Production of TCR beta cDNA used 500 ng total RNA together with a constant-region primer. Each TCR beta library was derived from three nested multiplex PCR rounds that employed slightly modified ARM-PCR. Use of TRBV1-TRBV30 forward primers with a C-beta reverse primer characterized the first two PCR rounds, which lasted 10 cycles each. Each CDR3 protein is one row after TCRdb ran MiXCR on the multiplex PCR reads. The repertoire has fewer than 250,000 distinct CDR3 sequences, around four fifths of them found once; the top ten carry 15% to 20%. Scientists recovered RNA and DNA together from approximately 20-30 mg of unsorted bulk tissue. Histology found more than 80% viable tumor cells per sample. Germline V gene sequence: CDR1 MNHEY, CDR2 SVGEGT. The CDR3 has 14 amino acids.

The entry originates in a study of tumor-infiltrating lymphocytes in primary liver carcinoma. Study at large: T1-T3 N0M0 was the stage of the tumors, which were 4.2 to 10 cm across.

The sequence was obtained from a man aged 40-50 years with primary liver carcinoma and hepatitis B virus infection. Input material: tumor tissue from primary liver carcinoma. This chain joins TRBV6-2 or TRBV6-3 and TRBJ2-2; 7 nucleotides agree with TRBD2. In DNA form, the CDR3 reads TGTGCCAACAGTTACTCTAGCGACAGCGGGGAGCTGTTTTTC. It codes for CANSYSSDSGELFF.